This TCR beta chain comes out of a study of PD-1 blockade in classical Hodgkin lymphoma. Broader study findings: The authors have not defined what causes the repertoire differences, possibly disease activity or prior therapy. The CD4+ diversity rise by C4D1 was clearest in complete responders. The study found complete responders had baseline diversity similar to newly diagnosed patients. Newly diagnosed patients were reported to exhibit reduced baseline TCR diversity relative to healthy donors.

In every patient, relapse followed autologous stem cell transplantation, while exposure to brentuximab vedotin differed. Turning to this clone: What it binds is not known.

V shed 2 bases and J shed 2 bases, with 4 bases lying between them. Per the germline V gene, CDR1 is MNHEY and CDR2 is SVGAGI. The CDR3 contains 13 residues. Assay used: immunoSEQ multiplex PCR; TCRdb lists only in-frame clones, some missing. The sample shows tens of thousands of clones, 75% to 90% of them seen only once. Here the sequenced sample was peripheral blood mononuclear cells (PBMCs), taken at baseline. This rearrangement joins TRBV6-5 to TRBJ1-5; D gene unclear. The sequence came from a human donor with classical Hodgkin lymphoma. CDR3 protein: CASSYNGNQPQHF. CDR3 coding DNA: TGTGCCAGCAGTTACAACGGCAATCAGCCCCAGCATTTT.